These 5 T cell receptor beta chains share one sample of origin, sequenced in a study of tumor-infiltrating lymphocytes in primary liver carcinoma. Making TCR beta cDNA involved roughly 0.55 ug total RNA and a constant-region primer. Slightly modified ARM-PCR served as the procedure for the TCR beta libraries. These libraries came from three rounds of nested multiplex PCR. Forward primers for TRBV1-TRBV30 and a C-beta reverse primer served the first two PCR rounds, at approximately 10 cycles each. TCRdb processed the multiplex PCR reads anew with MiXCR; each CDR3 protein has one entry. The top ten clones hold 17% of a sample with 300,000 to 350,000 distinct CDR3 sequences, around three fifths of them seen once. Unsorted whole blood supplied the blood RNA, and germline DNA was isolated too. The sequencing sample was made of peripheral blood. These TCRs come from a woman between 25 and 40 years old with primary liver carcinoma and hepatitis B virus infection.

The genes are TRBV5-4 and TRBJ2-5, with 7 positions matching TRBD2. The CDR3 consists of 14 residues. The V gene's germline CDR1 is SGHNT and CDR2 YYREEE (reference sequence). V gave up 1 base and J gave up 5 bases; unmatched junction bases: 5. CDR3 coding DNA: TGTGCCAGCAGCTTGACGGGGGGTAAGGAGACCCAGTACTTC. It codes for CASSLTGGKETQYF.

There are many counts of this clonotype. The rearrangement links TRBV6-1 to TRBJ2-1; D remains ambiguous. Germline CDR1 is MNHNS and CDR2 is SASEGT. CDR3 length equals 14 residues. Trimming took 3 bases from V and 4 from J, leaving 10 bases between them. The CDR3 region is CASSDLGRYNEQFF. CDR3 in DNA: TGTGCCAGCAGTGATTTGGGTCGGTACAATGAGCAGTTCTTC.

V usage is TRBV6-2 or TRBV6-3 and J usage is TRBJ1-5, with D possibly matching TRBD1 (5 bases). Germline-derived CDR1 and CDR2 are MNHEY and SVGEGT. This CDR3 contains 15 residues. V dropped 8 bases and J dropped 9 bases, with 23 bases sitting between them. For the CDR3, the DNA is TGTGCCAGCGGGGAAACCGGGACCGCACCTGGGCCCCAGCATTTT. It yields the protein CASGETGTAPGPQHF.

This clonotype has at least ten counts. The J gene is TRBJ1-6, the V gene TRBV6-5; D is unclear. This CDR3 has 14 residues. Trimming pared 7 bases from V and 5 bases from J, leaving 12 bases between. Germline loops: CDR1 MNHEY, CDR2 SVGAGI. CDR3: CASKDGIHNSPLHF. DNA for the CDR3: TGTGCCAGCAAGGACGGGATACATAATTCACCCCTCCACTTT.

J is TRBJ2-7 and V is TRBV9; a weak D match, TRBD2 (6 bases). The germline V and J ends were trimmed by 5 bases and 2 bases, with 23 bases remaining between them. Germline V lookup: CDR1 SGDLS, CDR2 YYNGEE. The CDR3 has 17 amino acids. The CDR3 reads CASSNMGGTRAPYEQYF. DNA for the CDR3: TGTGCCAGCAGTAACATGGGCGGGACGAGAGCCCCCTACGAGCAGTACTTC.